This T cell receptor (beta chain) was recovered during a study of metastatic and nonmetastatic thyroid tumors. Study-wide background: A comparison of repertoires was made across blood and tumor or nodule tissue from malignant and benign thyroid patients.

Findings and caveats of the study: Across blood and tumor, TCR beta diversity in malignant thyroid tumors was reportedly significantly higher than in benign nodules.

Notes on this clone: The antigen is not known. At one boundary the junction diverges from the germline segment, which might be a read error. The same CDR3 also results from other DNA sequences found in this sample.

Patients underwent thyroid surgery, and none had received any treatment before it. In the authors' methods: Construction of a distant-metastasis classifier for papillary thyroid cancer relied on CDR3 differences across clinicopathological groups. TCRdb reanalyzed the PCR reads via MiXCR. The V and J calls, along with clone size, are taken from TCRdb and not from the paper's own processing. The table records roughly 5,200 clones, 28% of them present only once. The CDR3 is made up of 15 amino acids. Per germline, CDR1 SGHTA and CDR2 FQGNSA. The origin of this receptor is a female donor with papillary thyroid cancer or a benign thyroid nodule (not recorded which). Some clones in this sample may be carry-over from other donors' samples. Sample: adjacent normal tissue. The chain combines TRBV7-2 with TRBJ2-7; D is possibly TRBD2 (6 bases). This CDR3 is CASSLAAGPSYEQYF. The CDR3, as DNA: TGCGCCAGCAGCTTAGCGGCGGGACCGTCCTACGAGCAGTACTTC.